A selection of T cell receptor beta chains follows, all from one sample in a study of blood T cell repertoires in COVID-19. Clones were read by immunoSEQ multiplex PCR, and TCRdb kept only the in-frame ones, dropping some. The sample yields approximately 30,000 clones, roughly 90% seen once. The sequenced sample was peripheral blood. The receptors originated from a human donor in a cohort sampled during active COVID-19. Both conserved end residues are part of each CDR3. D genes are given only for firm matches. Only part of the rows carry a size: once, few, many, or a class if the clone is expanded.

CDR3nt: TGTGCCAGCGATAGACAACAAGAGACCCAGTACTTC
CDR3aa: CASDRQQETQYF
v_gene: TRBV27
d_gene: -
abundance: few
j_gene: TRBJ2-5

CDR3nt: TGCGCCAGTCGACAGGGAATAATGAACACTGAAGCTTTCTTT
CDR3aa: CASRQGIMNTEAFF
v_gene: TRBV5-1
d_gene: TRBD1
abundance: -
j_gene: TRBJ1-1

CDR3nt: TGCGCCAGCAGCTTGGGGCGGAGTAATGAAAAACTGTTTTTT
CDR3aa: CASSLGRSNEKLFF
v_gene: TRBV5-1
d_gene: -
abundance: few
j_gene: TRBJ1-4

CDR3nt: TGTGCCAGCTCACCACCGACATCTCATCCCGAGGGAGAGACCCAGTACTTC
CDR3aa: CASSPPTSHPEGETQYF
v_gene: TRBV18
d_gene: -
abundance: -
j_gene: TRBJ2-5

CDR3nt: TGTGCCAGCAGCCAAGTCAGGGGGTTGGGTGAGCAGTTCTTC
CDR3aa: CASSQVRGLGEQFF
v_gene: TRBV14
d_gene: TRBD1
abundance: -
j_gene: TRBJ2-1

CDR3nt: TGTGCCAGCAGTTTAGGGGGACAGACTGAAGCTTTCTTT
CDR3aa: CASSLGGQTEAFF
v_gene: TRBV27
d_gene: TRBD1
abundance: -
j_gene: TRBJ1-1

CDR3nt: TGTGCCAGCAGCCTTCCCGGGAGGGGGTCCAAACTGTTTTTT
CDR3aa: CASSLPGRGSKLFF
v_gene: TRBV3-1/TRBV3-2
d_gene: -
abundance: -
j_gene: TRBJ1-4

CDR3nt: TGCGCCAGCAGCTTGGAAGCGGGGGCAAGGAGAACCGGGGAGCTGTTTTTT
CDR3aa: CASSLEAGARRTGELFF
v_gene: TRBV5-1
d_gene: TRBD2
abundance: -
j_gene: TRBJ2-2

CDR3nt: TGTGCCGGAGCAGAGGGCGCCGGGGAGCTGTTTTTT
CDR3aa: CAGAEGAGELFF
v_gene: TRBV5-8
d_gene: -
abundance: -
j_gene: TRBJ2-2

CDR3nt: TGCGCCAGCAGCTGGGACAACTCCTACGAGCAGTACTTC
CDR3aa: CASSWDNSYEQYF
v_gene: TRBV5-1
d_gene: -
abundance: -
j_gene: TRBJ2-7

CDR3nt: TGTGCCAGCAGCCGGGACTCCTATCAGCCCCAGCATTTT
CDR3aa: CASSRDSYQPQHF
v_gene: TRBV6-5
d_gene: -
abundance: -
j_gene: TRBJ1-5

CDR3nt: TGCAGCGGGCTAACAGGGCTCCACTACAATGAGCAGTTCTTC
CDR3aa: CSGLTGLHYNEQFF
v_gene: TRBV29-1
d_gene: -
abundance: once
j_gene: TRBJ2-1

CDR3nt: TGCGCCAGCAGCTTGGGACAGGGCGGCTATGGCTACACCTTC
CDR3aa: CASSLGQGGYGYTF
v_gene: TRBV5-1
d_gene: TRBD1
abundance: once
j_gene: TRBJ1-2

CDR3nt: TGTGCCAGCAGCGCCGGGACAGTAGGTAGTGACTATGGCTACACCTTC
CDR3aa: CASSAGTVGSDYGYTF
v_gene: TRBV9
d_gene: TRBD1
abundance: few
j_gene: TRBJ1-2

CDR3nt: TGTGCCAGCAGCTTAGTGGGACAGAATGGCTACACCTTC
CDR3aa: CASSLVGQNGYTF
v_gene: TRBV7-8
d_gene: TRBD1
abundance: -
j_gene: TRBJ1-2

CDR3nt: TGTGCCAGCACCCCGGGACAGGGTCCAGATACGCAGTATTTT
CDR3aa: CASTPGQGPDTQYF
v_gene: TRBV7-2
d_gene: TRBD1
abundance: -
j_gene: TRBJ2-3

CDR3nt: TGTGCCAGTAGTTCCCGACAGGGAATATCGACTAATGAAAAACTGTTTTTT
CDR3aa: CASSSRQGISTNEKLFF
v_gene: TRBV19
d_gene: TRBD1
abundance: -
j_gene: TRBJ1-4

CDR3nt: TGCGCCAGCAGCCTTGACCCCCAGGGCTATGAGCAGTTCTTC
CDR3aa: CASSLDPQGYEQFF
v_gene: TRBV4-1
d_gene: -
abundance: -
j_gene: TRBJ2-1

CDR3nt: TGTGCCAGCAGCTTAGCGCTCCGGGGTCAGCCCCAGCATTTT
CDR3aa: CASSLALRGQPQHF
v_gene: TRBV7-6
d_gene: -
abundance: -
j_gene: TRBJ1-5

CDR3nt: TGTGCCACCAGCAGGGACAGTAGTGAGCCCCAGCATTTT
CDR3aa: CATSRDSSEPQHF
v_gene: TRBV15
d_gene: -
abundance: -
j_gene: TRBJ1-5

CDR3nt: TGTGCCAGCAGTTACTCCGGACAGTCCTACTATGGCTACACCTTC
CDR3aa: CASSYSGQSYYGYTF
v_gene: TRBV6-5
d_gene: -
abundance: -
j_gene: TRBJ1-2

CDR3nt: TGTGCCAGCAGCCTGTTGGAGAGCACTGAAGCTTTCTTT
CDR3aa: CASSLLESTEAFF
v_gene: TRBV12-3/TRBV12-4
d_gene: -
abundance: -
j_gene: TRBJ1-1

CDR3nt: TGTGCCAGTAGTATACAGGGGCTCCTCTCCGATACGCAGTATTTT
CDR3aa: CASSIQGLLSDTQYF
v_gene: TRBV19
d_gene: -
abundance: -
j_gene: TRBJ2-3

CDR3nt: TGTGCCAGCAGTGCAACAGGGTCTTACGAGCAGTACTTC
CDR3aa: CASSATGSYEQYF
v_gene: TRBV27
d_gene: -
abundance: -
j_gene: TRBJ2-7

CDR3nt: TGCGCCAGCAGCGGGGCTAGCACAGATACGCAGTATTTT
CDR3aa: CASSGASTDTQYF
v_gene: TRBV5-1
d_gene: -
abundance: once
j_gene: TRBJ2-3

CDR3nt: TGTGCCAGCAGGCAAACTAGTCCCCCCTACGAGCAGTACTTC
CDR3aa: CASRQTSPPYEQYF
v_gene: TRBV2
d_gene: -
abundance: -
j_gene: TRBJ2-7